These 5 T cell receptor beta chains came from one sample sequenced in a study of identical twins. TCRdb re-called the 5' RACE reads with MiXCR, one entry per CDR3 protein. The repertoire consists of roughly 1,500,000 distinct CDR3 sequences, with around 29% occurring once and the leading ten covering about 0.27%. Sequencing was performed on cord blood. The receptors here all came from a newborn girl in good health.

This clonotype was seen a few times. The genes are TRBV7-6 and TRBJ2-4; the D gene is possibly TRBD1 (7 bases). Trimming removed 1 base at V and 9 bases at J, with 13 bases between. The germline CDR1 and CDR2 sequences are SGHVS and FNYEAQ. This CDR3 comprises 14 residues. CDR3 sequence: CASSLGQGEVIQYF. The CDR3 DNA reads as TGTGCCAGCAGCTTAGGCCAGGGGGAGGTCATTCAGTACTTC. The variable domain in full, completed from reference TRBV7-6 and TRBJ2-4, reads GAGVSQSPRYKVTKRGQDVALRCDPISGHVSLYWYRQALGQGPEFLTYFNYEAQQDKSGLPNDRFSAERPEGSISTLTIQRTEQRDSAMYRCASSLGQGEVIQYFGAGTRLSVL.

This clonotype showed up just a few times. The chain has TRBV20-1 and TRBJ2-6; D gene unclear. This CDR3 is 15 amino acids long. The V and J ends lost 5 bases and 0 bases respectively, with 11 bases between them. From germline, CDR1 is DFQATT and CDR2 SNEGSKA (reference sequence). Here the CDR3 reads CSARTASSGANVLTF. CDR3 bases: TGCAGTGCTCGTACGGCTTCCTCTGGGGCCAACGTCCTGACTTTC.

This clonotype was observed once. This sequence joins TRBV20-1 and TRBJ2-7; 8 bases are a match to TRBD2. With V trimmed by 3 bases and J by 7 bases, 14 bases remained unmatched. The CDR3 extends over 15 amino acids. From germline, CDR1 is DFQATT and CDR2 SNEGSKA (reference sequence). The CDR3 DNA is TGCAGTGCTAGGGGACTAGGGTTCCGCTACAATGAGCAGTACTTC. The encoded protein is CSARGLGFRYNEQYF.

This chain uses TRBV3-1 with TRBJ2-3; no firm D call. CDR1 is LGHDT and CDR2 is YNNKEL in the germline V gene (reference sequence). The CDR3 consists of 13 residues. V lost 6 bases to trimming and J lost 6 bases, with 13 bases between them. CDR3 amino acids: CASSPNGLDTQYF. CDR3 bases: TGTGCCAGCAGTCCCAACGGCCTCGATACGCAGTATTTT.

The V call is TRBV5-1, the J call TRBJ2-7; possible D gene TRBD2, 5 bases. V was pared by 4 bases and J by 0 bases, with 23 bases between. Germline V gene data show CDR1 as SGHRS and CDR2 as YFSETQ. The length of the CDR3 is 18 residues. CDR3: CASSVRGMGLLDSYEQYF. The CDR3 DNA sequence: TGCGCCAGCAGCGTAAGAGGGATGGGGTTACTCGACTCCTACGAGCAGTACTTC. Combining the CDR3 with reference TRBV5-1 and TRBJ2-7 gives the whole variable domain KAGVTQTPRYLIKTRGQQVTLSCSPISGHRSVSWYQQTPGQGLQFLFEYFSETQRNKGNFPGRFSGRQFSNSRSEMNVSTLELGDSALYLCASSVRGMGLLDSYEQYFGPGTRLTVT.